Detailed here is one TCR beta chain. Its antigen remains unidentified. Base-call qualities are not available, and no considerably larger clone is one nucleotide away. A distance of 13 bases separates the germline ends of V and J, which lose 1 base and 16 bases respectively. The CDR3 goes from the cysteine to the phenylalanine over 12 residues. Just the 36-base CDR3 DNA is kept, in frame starting at base 1. CDR1 KGHDR and CDR2 SFDVKD are derived from the germline V gene. This record comes from a study of T cells after yellow fever vaccination (dated by TCRdb to about 2019). About the investigation overall: The SMART-Seq v4 Ultra Low Input RNA kit was used to prepare libraries from fractions with low cell numbers. To track T-cell clones before and after primary and booster YFV17D yellow fever vaccination, bulk TCR alpha and beta repertoires were sequenced longitudinally. Bulk PBMC replicates and cell subsets were isolated from blood drawn at multiple timepoints before and after both primary and secondary immunization. Two healthy male donors, one aged 18 to 30 and one aged 30 to 40 years, made up the cohort. Points the paper makes about the study in general: Because the study included only a couple of donors, the extent to which the findings can be generalized is limited. A small fraction of clonotypes showed up in both the CD4 and CD8 compartments, probably as a result of convergent recombination. After the booster, most of the clones that had expanded following primary vaccination were detected again (96% of CD4 and roughly nine tenths of CD8), which suggests that memory was broadly maintained. The secondary T-cell response was found to be weaker but faster than the primary response, with a peak reached on day 5 rather than on day 15. FACS-sorted repertoires could contain abundant contaminating clonotypes from the bulk population, so computational filtering was required.

The sample's treatment or condition, from its label and the paper: live attenuated yellow fever vaccine strain. At each blood-draw timepoint, two biological replicates of bulk PBMCs were obtained. PBMCs were isolated from peripheral blood using a standard Ficoll-Paque protocol. TriZol was used to extract RNA from bulk PBMCs, from CD4 and CD8 fractions, and from dextramer-positive and dextramer-negative fractions. TCR cDNA was made using 5'RACE template switching, a step that added a universal primer site and unique molecular identifiers. Priming for cDNA synthesis came from both the TCR alpha and TCR beta constant segments. Library amplification involved two PCR steps, and the second step added sample barcodes and sequencing adapters. Libraries were sequenced on Illumina HiSeq 2500 (2x100 bp) or NovaSeq (2x150 bp). Regarding the original processing steps: MIGEC was used to demultiplex reads and collapse the reads into UMI consensus sequences, and MiXCR was used for V(D)J alignment. Clonotypes responding to the vaccine were identified with edgeR on replicate PBMC samples, with the criteria of FDR below 0.01 and a log2 fold change above 5 up to day 15. Bulk clonotypes were assigned CD4 or CD8 identity according to which sequenced CD4 or CD8 repertoire held them at higher abundance. TCRdb took the public reads, trimmed them with fastp at Q25, ran MiXCR for clone calling and kept in-frame beta chains. Entries that share a CDR3 protein sequence are merged under the most common genes and DNA. The V and J calls follow TCRdb's processing rather than the paper's. The sample table contains approximately 550,000 distinct CDR3 sequences; only one count was recorded for over 15% of them. The biggest ten clones account for approximately 15% of the sample.

The chain links TRBV24-1 with TRBJ2-1; the D gene identity is not certain. The input for sequencing was PBMCs, taken 15 days after the yellow fever booster vaccination. The TCR comes from a man aged 25-45 years who received the YFV17D yellow fever vaccine. The DNA reads as follows: TGTGCCACCAGTGATTTAGGAGAATTGTATTTCTTC. Translated, this gives CATSDLGELYFF.